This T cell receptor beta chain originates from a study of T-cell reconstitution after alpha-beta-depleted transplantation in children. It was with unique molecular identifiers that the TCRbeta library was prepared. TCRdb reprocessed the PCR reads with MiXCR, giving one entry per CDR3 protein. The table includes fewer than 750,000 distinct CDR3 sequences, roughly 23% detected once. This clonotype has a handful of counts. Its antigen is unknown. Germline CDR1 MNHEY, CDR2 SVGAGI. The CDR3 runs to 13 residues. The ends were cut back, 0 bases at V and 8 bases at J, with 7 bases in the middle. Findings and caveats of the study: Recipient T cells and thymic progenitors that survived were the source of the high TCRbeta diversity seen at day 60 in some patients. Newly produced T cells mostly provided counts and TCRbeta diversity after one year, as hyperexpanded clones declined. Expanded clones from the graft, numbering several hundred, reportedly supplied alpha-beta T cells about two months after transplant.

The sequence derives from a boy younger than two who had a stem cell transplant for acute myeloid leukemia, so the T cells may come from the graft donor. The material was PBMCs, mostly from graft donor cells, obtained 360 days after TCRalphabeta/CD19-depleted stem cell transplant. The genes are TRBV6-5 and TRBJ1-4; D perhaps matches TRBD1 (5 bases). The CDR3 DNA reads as TGTGCCAGCAGTTACTCCGGGGGAGAAAAACTGTTTTTT. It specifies CASSYSGGEKLFF.